Listed below are T cell receptor beta chains from one sample, sequenced in a study of T cells in tumors and immune-related adverse events. Sequenced by immunoSEQ multiplex PCR; TCRdb stores in-frame clones only, minus some. The sample contains several hundred clones, approximately 87% of which appear only once. This material consisted of kidney tissue, taken from a patient treated with anti-PD-1 therapy. The receptors come from a female donor with metastatic renal cell carcinoma. CDR3s include the opening cysteine and the closing phenylalanine or tryptophan. A D gene is named only where the DNA matches it firmly. Rows give clone size only sometimes, using once, few, many, or a class for an expanded clone.

J: TRBJ2-6
D: .
size: .
V: TRBV5-1
DNA: TGCGCCAGCAGCCTGACAGGGGCCAACGTCCTGACTTTC
CDR3: CASSLTGANVLTF

J: TRBJ2-1
D: TRBD2
size: .
V: TRBV5-1
DNA: TGCGCCAGCAGCTCGGCGGGAGGTTACAATGAGCAGTTCTTC
CDR3: CASSSAGGYNEQFF

J: TRBJ1-2
D: .
size: .
V: TRBV19
DNA: TGTGCCAGTAGTATAGATCGGGTTGGCTACACCTTC
CDR3: CASSIDRVGYTF

J: TRBJ2-1
D: TRBD2
size: .
V: TRBV5-1
DNA: TGCGCCAGCAGCTGGACTAGTTCCTACAATGAGCAGTTCTTC
CDR3: CASSWTSSYNEQFF

J: TRBJ2-7
D: TRBD1
size: few
V: TRBV19
DNA: TGTGCCAGTAGCTCGACAGGGAACTCCTACGAGCAGTACTTC
CDR3: CASSSTGNSYEQYF

J: TRBJ1-1
D: .
size: .
V: TRBV6-4
DNA: TGTGCCAGCAGTGAATTCCTTGTATTACGTACTGAAGCTTTCTTT
CDR3: CASSEFLVLRTEAFF

J: TRBJ2-2
D: .
size: .
V: TRBV21-1
DNA: TGTGCCAGCAGCAAAGAACCCGACTCTACTAGCGGGAGGGCGATCGGGGAGCTGTTTTTT
CDR3: CASSKEPDSTSGRAIGELFF

J: TRBJ2-1
D: .
size: once
V: TRBV20-1
DNA: TGCAGTGCGTACAGATTCAATGAGCAGTTCTTC
CDR3: CSAYRFNEQFF

J: TRBJ2-4
D: .
size: .
V: TRBV5-5
DNA: TGTGCCAGCGGGGAAACCAAAAACATTCAGTACTTC
CDR3: CASGETKNIQYF

J: TRBJ1-4
D: TRBD1
size: .
V: TRBV27
DNA: TGTGCCAGCAGCCTGACAGGGGGCCTGACTAATGAAAAACTGTTTTTT
CDR3: CASSLTGGLTNEKLFF

J: TRBJ2-2
D: .
size: few
V: TRBV6-1
DNA: TGTGCCAGCAACCTAGAGAGCACCGGGGAGCTGTTTTTT
CDR3: CASNLESTGELFF

J: TRBJ2-7
D: .
size: .
V: TRBV7-2
DNA: TGTGCCAGCAGCTTAGGCCGGGACCACTCCTACGAGCAGTACTTC
CDR3: CASSLGRDHSYEQYF

J: TRBJ2-1
D: .
size: once
V: TRBV5-1
DNA: TGCGCCAGCAGCTTGCGCAGGACTGCCTCCTACAATGAGCAGTTCTTC
CDR3: CASSLRRTASYNEQFF

J: TRBJ2-7
D: .
size: once
V: TRBV28
DNA: TGTGCCAGCGGCGAACCAGGGTCCTCCTACGAGCAGTACTTC
CDR3: CASGEPGSSYEQYF

J: TRBJ2-4
D: TRBD1
size: .
V: TRBV7-2
DNA: TGTGCCAGCAGCTTAGTTCTCGGACAGGGCCCCAGCATTCAGTACTTC
CDR3: CASSLVLGQGPSIQYF

J: TRBJ1-2
D: .
size: .
V: TRBV4-3
DNA: TGCGCCAGCAGCCAACTGGGGGAACAGGGCGACGGCTACACCTTC
CDR3: CASSQLGEQGDGYTF

J: TRBJ1-4
D: .
size: .
V: TRBV7-2
DNA: TGTGCCAGCAGCCCCGTGGGTGAAAAACTGTTTTTT
CDR3: CASSPVGEKLFF

J: TRBJ2-5
D: .
size: .
V: TRBV20-1
DNA: TGCAGTGCCGAAGAGCACGAGACCCAGTACTTC
CDR3: CSAEEHETQYF

J: TRBJ1-4
D: .
size: .
V: TRBV7-2
DNA: TGTGCCAGCAGCCTCGGGATACAGGCCCTGTTTTTT
CDR3: CASSLGIQALFF

J: TRBJ2-7
D: TRBD2
size: .
V: TRBV28
DNA: TGTGCCAGCAGTCATACCCTAGCGGGGGGATACTACGAGCAGTACTTC
CDR3: CASSHTLAGGYYEQYF

J: TRBJ2-5
D: TRBD2
size: .
V: TRBV2
DNA: TGTGCCAGCAGCGATGGACTAGACCCGTGGGAGACCCAGTACTTC
CDR3: CASSDGLDPWETQYF

J: TRBJ1-1
D: TRBD1
size: .
V: TRBV2
DNA: TGTGCCAGCAGTATGGAGACAGGGGACACTGAAGCTTTCTTT
CDR3: CASSMETGDTEAFF

J: TRBJ2-3
D: .
size: .
V: TRBV5-1
DNA: TGCGCCAGCAGCTTGGCACTAGGAGGGGATACGCAGTATTTT
CDR3: CASSLALGGDTQYF